This TCR beta chain was captured by sequencing in a study of beta chain features in type 1 diabetes. The V gene end was trimmed by 6 bases and the J gene end by 0 bases; junction bases not matched to a gene: 3. Germline loops: CDR1 SGHAT, CDR2 FQNNGV. The CDR3 runs 14 residues. Study-level findings and limits: Over-representation of high TCR-expressing cells was a possible consequence of cDNA sequencing.

Of the isolated RNA, all was reverse transcribed, and so the sequenced material was expressed TCRB transcripts. The table came from immunoSEQ multiplex PCR; TCRdb's copy has only in-frame clones and leaves some out. The sample lists over 350,000 clones; about 15% were seen once. To note about this clone: Antigen: not known.

This clonotype originated in a woman under 30 in good health. The sequencing sample was made of naive CD4+ T cells from blood. This chain connects TRBV11-2 to TRBJ1-2; 8 bases are a match to TRBD1. The CDR3 DNA reads TGTGCCAGCAGGCCGACAGGGGCTAACTATGGCTACACCTTC. Translated, it gives CASRPTGANYGYTF.